This record looks at one TCR beta chain sequence and its context. Its antigen is as yet unknown. These data are taken from a study of T cells in Graves' hyperthyroidism and ophthalmopathy. V was trimmed by 2 bases and J by 4 bases, leaving 12 bases between them. The germline V gene has CDR1 MNHEY and CDR2 SMNVEV (reference sequence). The CDR3 has 14 residues. The TCR beta CDR3 regions underwent amplification using RNA transcripts as the source. A first-round RT-PCR of the TCR CDR3 used the HTBI primer set. TCRdb re-derived calls from the multiplex PCR reads in MiXCR, one entry per CDR3 protein. This sample has roughly 600,000 distinct CDR3 sequences; roughly 15% occur once, and the top ten carry around 13%. Study-wide results and caveats: A 13 V-J signature model discriminated ophthalmopathy versus stable hyperthyroidism.

Ophthalmopathy patients showed a Clinical Activity Score of at least 3, NOSPECS grade of at least 4 and duration under 3 months. Every diagnosis used clinical symptoms, serum thyroxine and TRAb, thyroid ultrasound and orbital computed tomography. The sample was blood. V usage is TRBV27 and J usage is TRBJ2-7; D is possibly TRBD2 (6 bases). This TCR was recovered from a woman in her forties or fifties with Graves' ophthalmopathy. The CDR3 here is CASSLRAGRYEQYF. The CDR3 DNA sequence: TGTGCCAGCAGTTTACGCGCAGGGAGGTACGAGCAGTACTTC.